This T cell receptor (beta chain) was sequenced in a study of T cells in Graves' hyperthyroidism and ophthalmopathy. Findings and caveats of the study: Before onset, by a median of around 6.4 months, the model predicted ophthalmopathy. Most clonotypes that expanded in the thyroid above 0.001 also showed up in blood.

Regions amplified from RNA transcripts were the TCR beta CDR3 regions. RT-PCR in the first round (using the HTBI primer set) targeted the TCR CDR3. TCRdb processed the multiplex PCR reads anew with MiXCR; each CDR3 protein has one entry. The sample lists some 440,000 distinct CDR3 sequences, around 14% seen once, with roughly an eighth in the top ten. There are many counts of this clonotype. Its antigen is not identified. Trimming cost V 4 bases and J 3 bases, with 20 bases left between them. Germline values: CDR1 SGHTA, CDR2 FQGNSA. The CDR3 has 17 residues. The sample taken for sequencing was blood. The gene calls are TRBV7-2 and TRBJ2-3; D assignment may be TRBD1 or TRBD2 (7 bases each). The clonotype originates from a woman between 18 and 29 years old with Graves' hyperthyroidism. DNA of the CDR3: TGTGCCAGCAGCTCAAGGGGGCTAGCGGTGATTACAGATACGCAGTATTTT. Translation gives CASSSRGLAVITDTQYF.